These 21 T cell receptor beta chains originate from one sample sequenced in a study of long-term antiretroviral therapy in people with HIV. Runs used v3.0 of the immunoSEQ assay and were done at survey level. The assay was immunoSEQ multiplex PCR, and TCRdb's table has in-frame clones only and misses some. This sample has 15,000 to 20,000 clones, with over 75% found just once. The specimen comprised unsorted PBMCs, sampled 0.3 years after starting antiretroviral therapy. The receptor set was obtained from a man in his 60s with HIV.

The chain employs TRBV2 and TRBJ2-4; 13 bases align to TRBD2. This CDR3 region has 14 residues. V lost 7 bases, J lost 7 bases, and 4 bases stayed unmatched. Germline V CDR1 and CDR2: SNHLY, FYNNEI. Here the CDR3 DNA reads TGTGCCAGCAAGATGGGACTAGCGGGGAACATTCAGTACTTC. It encodes CASKMGLAGNIQYF.

The chain combines TRBV28 with TRBJ1-1, with D possibly TRBD1 on 6 matching bases. Trimming pared 4 bases from V and 7 bases from J, leaving 10 bases between. The CDR3 spans 12 residues. Germline CDR1 and CDR2: MDHEN and SYDVKM. The CDR3 coding sequence is TGTGCCAGCAGTTCCACAGGGTTTGAAGCTTTCTTT. Protein: CASSSTGFEAFF.

The V gene is TRBV5-1, the J gene TRBJ1-1; D is unclear. Germline assignment: CDR1 SGHRS and CDR2 YFSETQ. This CDR3 has 13 amino acids. The V and J ends lost 5 bases and 1 base respectively, with 9 bases between them. The CDR3 loop reads CASSPGKNTEAFF. CDR3 sequence (DNA): TGCGCCAGCAGTCCCGGGAAGAACACTGAAGCTTTCTTT.

This chain links TRBV11-2 with TRBJ2-2, with 7 bases that match TRBD2. The length of the CDR3 is 16 residues. After removal of 6 bases from V and 0 bases from J, the junction contained 7 bases not matched to a gene. Germline V gene lookup returns CDR1 SGHAT and CDR2 FQNNGV. CDR3 residues: CASRPNRGANTGELFF. CDR3 bases: TGTGCCAGCAGACCCAACCGGGGGGCGAACACCGGGGAGCTGTTTTTT.

The V gene is TRBV2, the J gene TRBJ2-5, with D perhaps TRBD1 or TRBD2 (5 bases each). CDR1 and CDR2 (germline): SNHLY, FYNNEI. The CDR3 covers 12 residues. V gave up 6 bases and J gave up 8 bases, with 13 bases separating them. The DNA for the CDR3 is TGTGCCAGCAGCGACCCCGGGGACACCCAGTACTTC. Protein sequence: CASSDPGDTQYF.

This clone occurred a few times. The chain joins TRBV9 to TRBJ2-7; 9 nucleotides match TRBD2. Germline values: CDR1 SGDLS, CDR2 YYNGEE. Unmatched junction bases numbered 10, after V lost 6 bases and J lost 6 bases. CDR3 length equals 14 residues. For the CDR3, the DNA is TGTGCCAGCACCCCCTCGGGACTAGCCTTCGAGCAGTACTTC. The encoded protein is CASTPSGLAFEQYF.

The chain is built from TRBV7-8 and TRBJ2-1, with a tentative D call TRBD1 (5 bases). The germline V gene encodes CDR1 SGHVS and CDR2 FQNEAQ. There are 14 residues in the CDR3. V was clipped by 5 bases and J by 5 bases, with 13 bases between them. The CDR3 protein is CASSPWGLDNEQFF. Here the CDR3 DNA reads TGTGCCAGCAGCCCCTGGGGCCTGGACAATGAGCAGTTCTTC.

V is TRBV18 and J is TRBJ1-2, with D perhaps matching TRBD1 (6 bases). The CDR3 consists of 16 residues. V lost 3 bases and J 0 bases, leaving 14 bases between the germline ends. Germline CDR1 is KGHSH and CDR2 is LQKENI. In nucleotides, the CDR3 is TGTGCCAGCTCACCCAAAAGGACAGAGACTAACTATGGCTACACCTTC. It encodes CASSPKRTETNYGYTF.

The chain has TRBV7-6 and TRBJ1-5; 9 nucleotides line up with TRBD1. CDR1 SGHVS and CDR2 FNYEAQ come from the germline V gene. The V segment lost 5 bases and the J segment 0 bases; nucleotides outside the gene matches: 8. The CDR3 is 17 residues long. The CDR3 DNA reads as TGTGCCAGCAGCCGCGGGACAGGGCAATATAGCAATCAGCCCCAGCATTTT. Translation gives CASSRGTGQYSNQPQHF.

Only one count was recorded for this clone. The J gene is TRBJ1-5, the V gene TRBV5-1, with D possibly TRBD1 on 6 matching bases. This CDR3 is built from 17 residues. The ends were cut back, 4 bases at V and 4 bases at J, with 21 bases in the middle. Germline CDR1 SGHRS, CDR2 YFSETQ. The CDR3 nucleotides read TGCGCCAGCAGCCCGGCCCCGGGACACGAAACAAATCAGCCCCAGCATTTT. It encodes CASSPAPGHETNQPQHF. Together with reference TRBV5-1 and TRBJ1-5, the CDR3 gives the full variable domain: KAGVTQTPRYLIKTRGQQVTLSCSPISGHRSVSWYQQTPGQGLQFLFEYFSETQRNKGNFPGRFSGRQFSNSRSEMNVSTLELGDSALYLCASSPAPGHETNQPQHFGDGTRLSIL.

The V gene is TRBV13, the J gene TRBJ2-4; the match to TRBD2 covers 9 bases. The ends lost 5 bases at V and 4 bases at J; junction bases unmatched: 6. The CDR3 runs to 15 residues. Germline V gene sequence: CDR1 PRHDT, CDR2 FYEKMQ (reference sequence). The CDR3 bases are TGTGCCAGCAGCCCGACTAGCGGAGATAAAAACATTCAGTACTTC. It specifies CASSPTSGDKNIQYF. Variable domain in full (rest from reference TRBV13 and TRBJ2-4): AAGVIQSPRHLIKEKRETATLKCYPIPRHDTVYWYQQGPGQDPQFLISFYEKMQSDKGSIPDRFSAQQFSDYHSELNMSSLELGDSALYFCASSPTSGDKNIQYFGAGTRLSVL.

The chain recombines TRBV11-2 with TRBJ2-3, with 12 nucleotides matching TRBD2. The CDR3 is 16 residues long. V shed 5 bases and J 4 bases; nucleotides not matched to a gene: 7. Germline CDR1 and CDR2: SGHAT and FQNNGV. CDR3 DNA sequence: TGTGCCAGCAGCATGGGGCCTAGCGGGAGGGCAGATACGCAGTATTTT. This encodes CASSMGPSGRADTQYF.

CDR3 sequence reads: CASTLGGEANYGYTF. Here the CDR3 DNA reads TGCGCCAGCACCCTGGGTGGAGAAGCTAACTATGGCTACACCTTC. This chain links TRBV4-1 with TRBJ1-2, with D unclear. This CDR3 is built from 15 residues. Between the trimmed V and J ends, which lost 7 bases and 0 bases, there was a span of 15 bases. Germline V lookup: CDR1 MGHRA, CDR2 YSYEKL.

This chain links TRBV14 with TRBJ2-1; the D gene is possibly TRBD2 (6 bases). Germline V CDR1 and CDR2: SGHDN, FVKESK. This CDR3 has 16 residues. V lost 1 base and J 3 bases, leaving 13 bases between the germline ends. The CDR3 sequence: CASSQVGSGYYNEQFF. CDR3 nucleotides: TGTGCCAGCAGCCAAGTGGGGAGCGGGTACTACAATGAGCAGTTCTTC.

This chain uses TRBV5-1 with TRBJ1-2, with 12 bases that match TRBD1. The J segment lost 8 bases and the V segment lost 0 bases, leaving 11 bases of the junction unmatched. The germline CDR1 and CDR2 sequences are SGHRS and YFSETQ. The CDR3 has 17 amino acids. Here the CDR3 DNA reads TGCGCCAGCAGCTTGGGGGACAGGGGGCAGTTCATACAGGGCTACACCTTC. This encodes CASSLGDRGQFIQGYTF.

V gene TRBV7-9 combines with J gene TRBJ1-2, with D possibly TRBD1 on 5 matching bases. V lost 0 bases and J lost 1, with 9 bases in between. The CDR3 covers 15 residues. The V gene's germline CDR1 is SEHNR and CDR2 FQNEAQ (reference sequence). CDR3 in DNA: TGTGCCAGCAGCTTAGCCCGGGACCTTAACTATGGCTACACCTTC. Translated: CASSLARDLNYGYTF. The variable domain in full, with the rest retrieved from reference TRBV7-9 and TRBJ1-2, is DTGVSQNPRHKITKRGQNVTFRCDPISEHNRLYWYRQTLGQGPEFLTYFQNEAQLEKSRLLSDRFSAERPKGSFSTLEIQRTEQGDSAMYLCASSLARDLNYGYTFGSGTRLTVV.

This chain joins TRBV29-1 and TRBJ2-4; D is ambiguous. The germline V gene has CDR1 SQVTM and CDR2 ANQGSEA. This CDR3 is built from 12 residues. The V gene lost 5 bases and the J gene lost 3 bases, with 8 bases spanning the gap. DNA for the CDR3: TGCAGCGTTTCCGCGAGCAAAAACATTCAGTACTTC. This sequence encodes CSVSASKNIQYF.

This chain uses TRBV7-2 with TRBJ2-5, with D perhaps TRBD1 or TRBD2 (5 bases each). This CDR3 has 17 amino acids. V lost 3 bases and J 5 bases, leaving 22 bases between the germline ends. Germline V lookup: CDR1 SGHTA, CDR2 FQGNSA. CDR3 sequence (DNA): TGTGCCAGCAGCTTTTCCTACGGGACGCATGTACAGGAGACCCAGTACTTC. It yields the protein CASSFSYGTHVQETQYF.

The gene calls are TRBV9 and TRBJ2-7; D is unclear. Trimming removed 0 bases at V and 0 bases at J, with 7 bases between. The CDR3 totals 14 residues. CDR1 SGDLS and CDR2 YYNGEE come from the germline V gene. CDR3 DNA sequence: TGTGCCAGCAGCGTAGGGGTCTCCTCCTACGAGCAGTACTTC. Protein: CASSVGVSSYEQYF.

This chain uses TRBV9 with TRBJ1-3, with TRBD1 matching over 9 bases. Germline V gene sequence: CDR1 SGDLS, CDR2 YYNGEE. The CDR3 sequence is 17 residues long. J was trimmed by 1 base and V by 3 bases; bases with no gene match: 8. CDR3 amino acids: CASSAGSGTGSGNTIYF. CDR3 nucleotides: TGTGCCAGCAGCGCGGGATCCGGGACAGGGTCTGGAAACACCATATATTTT.

CDR3 residues: CASSESVFTDTQYF. The CDR3 DNA sequence: TGCGCCAGCAGTGAGTCTGTTTTCACAGATACGCAGTATTTT. The chain employs TRBV10-1 and TRBJ2-3; no clear D. CDR1 and CDR2 (germline): WNHNN, SYGVQD (reference sequence). The CDR3 is made up of 14 amino acids. V lost 0 bases and J lost 2, with 6 bases in between.